The entry that follows covers one T cell receptor (beta chain) sequence. What it binds is unknown. These data come from a study of early T cells in non-severe SARS-CoV-2 infection. The wider study: With bulk RNA from unsorted whole blood as input, sequencing yielded unpaired chains.

Study outcomes and limitations: The VDJdb matching leaned toward anti-spike CD8 responses and overlooked private and CD4 specificities.

Attached unique molecular identifiers marked individual cDNA molecules. Using its own MiXCR run on the 5' RACE reads, TCRdb lists one record per CDR3 protein. The sample lists some 110,000 distinct CDR3 sequences, 15% occurring once. Germline V gene lookup returns CDR1 SGDLS and CDR2 YYNGEE. Trimming pared 0 bases from V and 2 bases from J, leaving 5 bases between. The CDR3 has 14 amino acids. The sequence came from an adult who was a healthcare worker with PCR-confirmed SARS-CoV-2 infection or an uninfected control (not recorded which). The specimen was whole blood. The gene calls are TRBV9 and TRBJ2-2; D call uncertain. The CDR3 loop is CASSVVGNTGELFF. The CDR3 coding sequence is TGTGCCAGCAGCGTAGTAGGTAACACCGGGGAGCTGTTTTTT.